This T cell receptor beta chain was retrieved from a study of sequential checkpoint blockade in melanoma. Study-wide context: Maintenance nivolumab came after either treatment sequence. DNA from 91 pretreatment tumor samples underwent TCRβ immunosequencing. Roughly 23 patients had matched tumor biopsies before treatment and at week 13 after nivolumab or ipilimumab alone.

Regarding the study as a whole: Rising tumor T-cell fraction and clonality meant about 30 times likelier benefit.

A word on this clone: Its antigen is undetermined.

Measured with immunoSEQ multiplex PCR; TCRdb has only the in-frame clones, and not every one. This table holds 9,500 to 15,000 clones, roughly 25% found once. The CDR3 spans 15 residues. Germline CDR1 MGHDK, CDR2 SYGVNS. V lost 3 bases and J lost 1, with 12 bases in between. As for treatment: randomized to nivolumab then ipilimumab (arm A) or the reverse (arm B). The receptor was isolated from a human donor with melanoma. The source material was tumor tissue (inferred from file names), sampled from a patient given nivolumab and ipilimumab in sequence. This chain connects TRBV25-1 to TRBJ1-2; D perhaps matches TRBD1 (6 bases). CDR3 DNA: TGTGCCAGCAGTGATACAGGGAAGGGTAACTATGGCTACACCTTC. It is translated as CASSDTGKGNYGYTF.